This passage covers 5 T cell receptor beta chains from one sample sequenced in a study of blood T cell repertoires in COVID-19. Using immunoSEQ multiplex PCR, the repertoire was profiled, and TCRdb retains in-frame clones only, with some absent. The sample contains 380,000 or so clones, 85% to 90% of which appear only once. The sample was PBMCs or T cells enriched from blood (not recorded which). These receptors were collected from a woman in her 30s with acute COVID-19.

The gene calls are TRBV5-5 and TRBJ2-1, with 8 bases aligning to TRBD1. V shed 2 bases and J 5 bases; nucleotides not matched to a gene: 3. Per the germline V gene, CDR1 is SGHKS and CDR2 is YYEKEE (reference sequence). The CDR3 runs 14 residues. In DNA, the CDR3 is TGTGCCAGCAGCTTCGGGACAGGTGACAATGAGCAGTTCTTC. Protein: CASSFGTGDNEQFF.

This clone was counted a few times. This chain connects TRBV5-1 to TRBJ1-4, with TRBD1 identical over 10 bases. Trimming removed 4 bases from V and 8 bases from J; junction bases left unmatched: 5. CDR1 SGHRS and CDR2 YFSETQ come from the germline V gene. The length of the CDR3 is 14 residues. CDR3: CASSRDRGGEKLFF. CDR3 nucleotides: TGCGCCAGCAGCCGGGACAGGGGAGGCGAAAAACTGTTTTTT.

The CDR3 loop is CASSDSDEKLFF. DNA for the CDR3: TGCGCCAGCAGTGATTCGGATGAAAAACTGTTTTTT. The rearrangement joins TRBV10-1 to TRBJ1-4, with D unresolved. Per the germline V gene, CDR1 is WNHNN and CDR2 is SYGVQD (reference sequence). The CDR3 is 12 residues long. Trimming pared 3 bases from V and 6 bases from J, leaving 5 bases between.

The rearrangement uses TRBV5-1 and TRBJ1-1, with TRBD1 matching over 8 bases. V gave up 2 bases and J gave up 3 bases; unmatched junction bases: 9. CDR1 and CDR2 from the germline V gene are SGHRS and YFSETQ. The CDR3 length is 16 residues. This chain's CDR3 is CASSFGQDRAYTEAFF. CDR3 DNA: TGCGCCAGCAGCTTCGGGCAGGACAGGGCCTACACTGAAGCTTTCTTT.

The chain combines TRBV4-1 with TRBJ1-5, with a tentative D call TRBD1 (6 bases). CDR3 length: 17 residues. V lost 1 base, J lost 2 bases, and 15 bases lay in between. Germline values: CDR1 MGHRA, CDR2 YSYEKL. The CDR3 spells CASSQGLRGAGNQPQHF. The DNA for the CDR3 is TGCGCCAGCAGCCAAGGTCTACGGGGGGCGGGCAATCAGCCCCAGCATTTT.